Described below is a single T cell receptor (beta chain) sequence and its context. Its antigen is not identified. Germline V gene data show CDR1 as WSHSY and CDR2 as SAAADI. Trimming cost V 7 bases and J 7 bases; bases outside gene matches: 9. This CDR3 comprises 14 residues. These data originate in a study of CD4 T cells in relation to SARS-CoV-2 and coronaviruses. Here immunoSEQ multiplex PCR was the method, and the copy in TCRdb shows in-frame clones only, minus some. There are 15,000 to 20,000 clones in the sample; more than 75% occur only once, and under 25% lies in the top ten. Before the COVID-19 pandemic, during about 2011-2019, CD4+ T cells were taken from unexposed donors. CD4+ T cells were isolated from the cells after more than 8 days of culture. Half the medium was replaced with IL-2 medium on days 3 and 7.

This rearrangement joins TRBV10-2 to TRBJ2-3, with 9 bases lining up with TRBD2. The source material was CD4+ T cells from PBMCs, cultured in vitro. This clonotype originated in a human donor in good health. The CDR3 region has the DNA TGCGCCAGCATGAAAGCGGGAGGTGCATATACGCAGTATTTT. This codes for CASMKAGGAYTQYF.